The text below deals with one T cell receptor beta chain. The data originate from a study of control samples from healthy donors and cancer patients. Trimming cost V 3 bases and J 5 bases; bases outside gene matches: 13. Germline values: CDR1 SGHRS, CDR2 YFSETQ. The CDR3 contains 16 residues. Profiled with immunoSEQ multiplex PCR; TCRdb holds only in-frame clones, not every one. The sample yields roughly 200,000 clones, roughly 94% seen once. This TCR derives from a man aged 45-65 years in good health. Sequenced input: blood. The genes are TRBV5-1 and TRBJ2-5, with TRBD2 matching over 7 bases. CDR3 protein: CASSSVLAAPRETQYF. CDR3 nucleotide sequence: TGCGCCAGCAGCTCAGTCCTAGCGGCCCCAAGGGAGACCCAGTACTTC.